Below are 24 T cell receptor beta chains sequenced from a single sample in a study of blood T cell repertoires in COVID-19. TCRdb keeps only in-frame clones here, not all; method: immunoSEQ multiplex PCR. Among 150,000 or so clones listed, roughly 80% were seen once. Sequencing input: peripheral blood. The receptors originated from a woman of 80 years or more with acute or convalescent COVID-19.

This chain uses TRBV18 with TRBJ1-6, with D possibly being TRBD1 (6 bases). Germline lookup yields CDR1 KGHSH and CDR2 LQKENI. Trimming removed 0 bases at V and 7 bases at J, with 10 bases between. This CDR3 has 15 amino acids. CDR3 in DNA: TGTGCCAGCTCACCACCGGGGGCAGCGAATTCACCCCTCCACTTT. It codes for CASSPPGAANSPLHF.

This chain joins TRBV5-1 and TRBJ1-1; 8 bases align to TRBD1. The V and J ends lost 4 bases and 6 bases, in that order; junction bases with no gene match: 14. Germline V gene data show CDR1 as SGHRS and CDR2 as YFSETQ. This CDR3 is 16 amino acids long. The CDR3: CASSNRGSDASAEAFF. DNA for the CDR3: TGCGCCAGCAGCAACAGGGGGAGTGATGCGAGCGCTGAAGCTTTCTTT.

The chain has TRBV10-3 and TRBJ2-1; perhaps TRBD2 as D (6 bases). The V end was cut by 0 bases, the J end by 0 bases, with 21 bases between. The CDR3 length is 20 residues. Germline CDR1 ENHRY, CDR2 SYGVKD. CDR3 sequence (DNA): TGTGCCATCAGTGAGTCGGTTCTTCGCGGGACCCTAAGCTCCTACAATGAGCAGTTCTTC. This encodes CAISESVLRGTLSSYNEQFF.

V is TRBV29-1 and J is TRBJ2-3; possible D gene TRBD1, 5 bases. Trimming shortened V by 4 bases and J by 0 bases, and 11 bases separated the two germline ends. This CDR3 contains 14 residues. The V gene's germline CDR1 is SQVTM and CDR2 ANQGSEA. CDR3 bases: TGCAGCGTTGTCAGGGCCTATAGCACAGATACGCAGTATTTT. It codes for CSVVRAYSTDTQYF.

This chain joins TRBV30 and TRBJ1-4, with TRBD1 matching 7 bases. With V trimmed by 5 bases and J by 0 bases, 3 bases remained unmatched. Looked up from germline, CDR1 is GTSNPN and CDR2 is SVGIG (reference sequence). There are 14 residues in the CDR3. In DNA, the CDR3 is TGTGCCTGGCGGACAGGCGCAACTAATGAAAAACTGTTTTTT. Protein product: CAWRTGATNEKLFF.

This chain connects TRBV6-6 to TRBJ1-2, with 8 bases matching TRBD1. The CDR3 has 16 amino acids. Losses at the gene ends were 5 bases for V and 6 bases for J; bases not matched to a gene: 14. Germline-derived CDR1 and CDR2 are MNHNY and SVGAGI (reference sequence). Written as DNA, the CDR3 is TGTGCCAGCAGTCAAGACCTTGGCAGGGGGCAAAATGGCTACACCTTC. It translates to CASSQDLGRGQNGYTF.

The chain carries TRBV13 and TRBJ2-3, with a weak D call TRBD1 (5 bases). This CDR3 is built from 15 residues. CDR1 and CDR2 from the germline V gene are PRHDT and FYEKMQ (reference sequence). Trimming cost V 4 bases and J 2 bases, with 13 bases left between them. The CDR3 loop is CASSYRQTHTDTQYF. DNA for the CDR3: TGTGCCAGCAGCTACCGACAGACCCACACAGATACGCAGTATTTT.

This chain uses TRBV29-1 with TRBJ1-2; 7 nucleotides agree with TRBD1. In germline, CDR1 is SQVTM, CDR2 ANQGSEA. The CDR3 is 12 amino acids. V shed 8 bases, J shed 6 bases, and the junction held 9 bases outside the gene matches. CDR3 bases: TGCAGCATTTCAGGACAGGCGGATGGCTACACCTTC. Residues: CSISGQADGYTF. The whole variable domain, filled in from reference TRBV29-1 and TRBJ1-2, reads SAVISQKPSRDICQRGTSLTIQCQVDSQVTMMFWYRQQPGQSLTLIATANQGSEATYESGFVIDKFPISRPNLTFSTLTVSNMSPEDSSIYLCSISGQADGYTFGSGTRLTVV.

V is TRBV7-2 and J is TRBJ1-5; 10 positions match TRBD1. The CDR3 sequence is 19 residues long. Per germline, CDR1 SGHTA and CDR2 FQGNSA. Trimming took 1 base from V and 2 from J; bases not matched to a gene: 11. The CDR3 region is CASSLGVTGGELGNQPQHF. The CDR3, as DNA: TGTGCCAGCAGCTTAGGAGTGACAGGGGGCGAGTTGGGCAATCAGCCCCAGCATTTT.

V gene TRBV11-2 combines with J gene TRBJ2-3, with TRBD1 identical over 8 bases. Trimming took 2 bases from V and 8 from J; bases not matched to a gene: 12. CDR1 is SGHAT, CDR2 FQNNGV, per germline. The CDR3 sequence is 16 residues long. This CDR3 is CASSLWGDRSIGTQYF. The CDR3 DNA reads TGTGCCAGCAGCTTATGGGGGGACAGGAGTATCGGTACGCAGTATTTT. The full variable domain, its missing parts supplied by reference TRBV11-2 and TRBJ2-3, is EAGVAQSPRYKIIEKRQSVAFWCNPISGHATLYWYQQILGQGPKLLIQFQNNGVVDDSQLPKDRFSAERLKGVDSTLKIQPAKLEDSAVYLCASSLWGDRSIGTQYFGPGTRLTVL.

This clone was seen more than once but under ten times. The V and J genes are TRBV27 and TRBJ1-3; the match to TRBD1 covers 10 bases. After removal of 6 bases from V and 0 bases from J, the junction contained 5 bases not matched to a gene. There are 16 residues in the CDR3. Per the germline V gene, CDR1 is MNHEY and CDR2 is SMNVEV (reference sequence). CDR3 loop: CASSGGQGYSGNTIYF. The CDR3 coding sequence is TGTGCCAGCAGCGGGGGACAGGGGTACTCTGGAAACACCATATATTTT.

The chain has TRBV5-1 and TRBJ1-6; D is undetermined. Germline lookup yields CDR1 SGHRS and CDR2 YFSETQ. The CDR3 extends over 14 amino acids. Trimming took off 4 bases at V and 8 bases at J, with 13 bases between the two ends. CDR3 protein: CASSIGQRDSPLHF. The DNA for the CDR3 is TGCGCCAGCAGCATTGGGCAGAGAGATTCACCCCTCCACTTT.

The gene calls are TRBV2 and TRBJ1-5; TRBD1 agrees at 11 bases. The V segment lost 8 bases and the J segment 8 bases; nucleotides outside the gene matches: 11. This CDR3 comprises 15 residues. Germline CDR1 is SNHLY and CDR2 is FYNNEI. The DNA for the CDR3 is TGTGCCAGCGGAACGGACAGGGGGCGCGGGGAGCCCCAGCATTTT. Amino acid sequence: CASGTDRGRGEPQHF.

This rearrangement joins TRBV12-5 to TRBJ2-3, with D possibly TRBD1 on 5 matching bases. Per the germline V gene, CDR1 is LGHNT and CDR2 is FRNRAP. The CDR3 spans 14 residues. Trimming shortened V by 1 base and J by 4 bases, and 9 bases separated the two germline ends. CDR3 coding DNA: TGTGCTAGTGGTTTGGGGTGGGGCCCAGATACGCAGTATTTT. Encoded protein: CASGLGWGPDTQYF.

CDR3 protein: CASSLPGGRISQETQYF. DNA of the CDR3: TGTGCCAGCAGCCTTCCAGGGGGCAGGATTAGCCAAGAGACCCAGTACTTC. The V call is TRBV5-4, the J call TRBJ2-5; 8 bases line up with TRBD1. Germline CDR1 SGHNT, CDR2 YYREEE (reference sequence). This CDR3 has 17 residues. The J segment lost 1 base and the V segment lost 4 bases, leaving 12 bases of the junction unmatched.

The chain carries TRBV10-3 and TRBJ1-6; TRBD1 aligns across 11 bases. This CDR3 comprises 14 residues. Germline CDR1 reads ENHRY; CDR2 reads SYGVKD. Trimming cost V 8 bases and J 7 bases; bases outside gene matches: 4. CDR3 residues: CAIGRDRGNSPLHF. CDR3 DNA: TGTGCCATCGGAAGGGACAGGGGGAATTCACCCCTCCACTTT.

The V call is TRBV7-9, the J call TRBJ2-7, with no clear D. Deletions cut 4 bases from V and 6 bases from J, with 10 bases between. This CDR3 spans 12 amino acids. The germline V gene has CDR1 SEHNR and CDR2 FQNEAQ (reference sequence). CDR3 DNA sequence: TGTGCCAGCAGCTCGCCATACGGCGAGCAGTACTTC. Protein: CASSSPYGEQYF.

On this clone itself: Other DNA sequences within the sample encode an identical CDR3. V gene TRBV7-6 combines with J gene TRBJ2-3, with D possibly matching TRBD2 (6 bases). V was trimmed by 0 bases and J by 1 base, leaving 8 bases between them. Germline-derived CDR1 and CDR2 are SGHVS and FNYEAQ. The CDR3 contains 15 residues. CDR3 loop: CASSLAAGRTDTQYF. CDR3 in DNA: TGTGCCAGCAGCTTAGCGGCGGGGCGCACAGATACGCAGTATTTT.

The CDR3 nucleotides are TGTGCCACCAGTGAAGGGGGCGCTTCCGGGGAGCTGTTTTTT. Translating it yields CATSEGGASGELFF. The rearrangement uses TRBV24-1 and TRBJ2-2, with 7 bases identical to TRBD1. This CDR3 comprises 14 residues. Germline V CDR1 and CDR2: KGHDR, SFDVKD. V shed 4 bases and J 6 bases; nucleotides not matched to a gene: 4.

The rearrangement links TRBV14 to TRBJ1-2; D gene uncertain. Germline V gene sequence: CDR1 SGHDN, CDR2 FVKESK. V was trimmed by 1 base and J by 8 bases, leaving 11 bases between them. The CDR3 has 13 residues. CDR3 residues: CASSQALLGGYTF. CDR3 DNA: TGTGCCAGCAGCCAAGCCTTACTAGGCGGCTACACCTTC. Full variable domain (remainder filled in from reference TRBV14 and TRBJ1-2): EAGVTQFPSHSVIEKGQTVTLRCDPISGHDNLYWYRRVMGKEIKFLLHFVKESKQDESGMPNNRFLAERTGGTYSTLKVQPAELEDSGVYFCASSQALLGGYTFGSGTRLTVV.

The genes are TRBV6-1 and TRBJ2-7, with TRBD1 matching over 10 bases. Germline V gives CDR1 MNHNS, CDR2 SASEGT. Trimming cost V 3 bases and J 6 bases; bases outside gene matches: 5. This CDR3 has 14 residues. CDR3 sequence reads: CASSDPRTGGEQYF. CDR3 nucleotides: TGTGCCAGCAGTGATCCACGGACAGGGGGCGAGCAGTACTTC.

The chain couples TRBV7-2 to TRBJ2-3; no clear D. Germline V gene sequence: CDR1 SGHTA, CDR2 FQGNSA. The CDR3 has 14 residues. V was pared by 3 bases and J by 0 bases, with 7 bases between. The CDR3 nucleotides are TGTGCCAGCAGCTTTCTCCTTAGCACAGATACGCAGTATTTT. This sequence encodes CASSFLLSTDTQYF.

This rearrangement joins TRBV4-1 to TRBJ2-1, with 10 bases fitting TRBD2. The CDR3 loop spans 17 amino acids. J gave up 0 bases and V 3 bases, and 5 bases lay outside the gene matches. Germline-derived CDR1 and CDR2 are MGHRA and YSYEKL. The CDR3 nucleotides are TGCGCCAGCAGCCAGAGCGGGGGGGGTGGCTCCTACAATGAGCAGTTCTTC. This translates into CASSQSGGGGSYNEQFF.

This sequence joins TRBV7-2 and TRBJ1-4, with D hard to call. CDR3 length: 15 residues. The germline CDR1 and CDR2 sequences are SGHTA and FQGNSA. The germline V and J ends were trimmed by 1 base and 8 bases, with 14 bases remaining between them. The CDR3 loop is CASSLDPGLREKLFF. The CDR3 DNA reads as TGTGCCAGCAGCTTAGACCCGGGTCTACGGGAAAAACTGTTTTTT.